This TCR beta chain was found in a study of blood T cell repertoires in COVID-19. Across the study: Whether acute or convalescent, the COVID-19 samples came from the United States, Italy and Spain. Nucleic acid was either cDNA or gDNA, and it came from T cells, B-cell-depleted T cells, or PBMCs.

Per the original data handling: Nucleated cell counts were estimated from reference gene primer amplification. Generated by immunoSEQ multiplex PCR, the TCRdb table keeps only in-frame clones and is missing some. V and J calls and clone size follow that table, whereas D and trimming were derived from the DNA. The sample yields hundreds of thousands of clones, around 87% seen once. This clone appeared a few times. The sequencing input was peripheral blood. The sequence was obtained from a man aged 55 to 69 with acute or convalescent COVID-19.

As DNA, the CDR3 is TGTGCCAGTAGTATCATTGGGACAGCTAGCAATCAGCCCCAGCATTTT. Residues: CASSIIGTASNQPQHF. This chain uses TRBV19 with TRBJ1-5; 7 positions agree with TRBD1. The CDR3 is made up of 16 amino acids. V gave up 3 bases and J gave up 0 bases; unmatched junction bases: 5. CDR1 is LNHDA and CDR2 is SQIVND in the germline V gene (reference sequence).